A selection of T cell receptor beta chains follows, all from one sample in a study of post-analysis software for immune sequencing data. MiXCR, run by TCRdb on the PCR reads, gives a single entry per CDR3 protein. Here the sample spans fewer than 700,000 distinct CDR3 sequences, about 44% being singletons. Material for sequencing was blood. The receptor set was obtained from a girl aged 10 to 17 with multiple sclerosis. The CDR3 runs from the conserved cysteine through the conserved F or W. Only part of the rows carry a size: once, few, many, or a class if the clone is expanded.

J gene,V gene,clone size,CDR3 protein
-,TRBV6-6,-,CASSYGRGRGREQYF
TRBJ2-5,TRBV11-3,-,CASSPSGSGTSETQYF
-,TRBV7-9,few,CASSSHTGGARTQYF
TRBJ1-1,TRBV7-6,-,CASSLRDENTEAFF
TRBJ2-1,TRBV6-5,-,CASSYISGRSYNEQFF
TRBJ1-2,TRBV12-3/TRBV12-4,many,CASSLGQNYGYTF
TRBJ2-7,TRBV12-3/TRBV12-4,-,CASRWRTEDYEQYF
-,TRBV5-1,-,CASSFGLVPSEQYF
TRBJ1-2,TRBV24-1,-,CATSESGTIYGYTF
TRBJ1-1,TRBV10-3,-,CATRTGDLEAFF
TRBJ1-2,TRBV7-8,-,CASSSPTEVPDGYTF
TRBJ2-4,TRBV4-1,-,CASSATSARGLAKNIQYF
TRBJ2-3,TRBV5-1,-,CASSGPKVGPRDTQYF
TRBJ2-3,TRBV12-5,-,CASGPAGPTDTQYF
TRBJ1-5,TRBV7-7,-,CASSYDGGQVQPQHF
TRBJ2-5,TRBV5-1,few,CASSRLAGAFQETQYF
-,TRBV7-6,-,CASSLTSVQTQYF
TRBJ1-2,TRBV12-3/TRBV12-4,-,CARSFRTRSGYTF
TRBJ2-7,TRBV7-2,few,CASSLEFVRQHEQYF
TRBJ1-2,TRBV28,few,CASSAPRDRRNYGYTF
TRBJ2-7,TRBV12-3/TRBV12-4,few,CASNPGGSRFREQYF
TRBJ2-7,TRBV20-1,many,CSARGGSYEQYF
TRBJ1-5,TRBV6-6,-,CASSYSEVGQPQHF
TRBJ2-6,TRBV5-1,-,CASNLGGANVLTF
TRBJ2-3,TRBV5-1,few,CASSTVTGVADTQYF
TRBJ1-5,TRBV9,few,CASSVAPGDQPQHF
TRBJ1-1,TRBV30,-,CASPRDTLMNTEAFF
TRBJ1-2,TRBV5-4,-,CASSISGRPNYGNTF
TRBJ2-1,TRBV6-5,-,CASSYSGGSTYNEQFF
TRBJ2-3,TRBV12-3/TRBV12-4,few,CASSRSGTPNRWRTDTQYF
TRBJ2-1,TRBV14,-,CASSQNKFSEQFF
TRBJ2-1,TRBV12-3/TRBV12-4,-,CASSTGENNEQFF
TRBJ2-1,TRBV6-1,once,CASSGRGVEQFF
TRBJ2-4,TRBV5-1,-,CASSFDRQGNIQYF
TRBJ1-4,TRBV3-1,-,CASSRLTKFNEKLFF
TRBJ2-3,TRBV24-1,-,CATSGTSGHESTDTQYF
TRBJ2-5,TRBV7-2,many,CASSSRVQETQYF
TRBJ2-5,TRBV12-3/TRBV12-4,few,CATIPGISGRVAETQYF
TRBJ1-1,TRBV12-3/TRBV12-4,-,CASSRGTENTEAFF
TRBJ2-7,TRBV12-3/TRBV12-4,-,CASRPQLAGYEQYF
TRBJ2-7,TRBV12-3/TRBV12-4,-,CASTLGLTYEQYF
TRBJ2-7,TRBV29-1,few,CSVEGAAYEQYF
-,TRBV5-1,-,CASSLAGDLSHEQYF
TRBJ2-7,TRBV11-2,few,CASSAVGSGTYYEQYF
-,TRBV5-1,-,CASSPRGIHEQYF
TRBJ1-2,TRBV24-1,-,CATSDLEQGNGYTF
TRBJ1-1,TRBV5-1,-,CASSLDSPSSAFF
TRBJ1-1,TRBV5-1,-,CASNSNRGPFF
TRBJ2-1,TRBV5-5,-,CASKFGGGSNEQFF
TRBJ2-1,TRBV12-3/TRBV12-4,-,CASTLESGGAGQFF
TRBJ2-1,TRBV30,-,CAWARDSYNEQFF
TRBJ2-3,TRBV20-1,-,CSARRGSVGSTDTQYF
TRBJ1-5,TRBV5-1,-,CASSLAASTGGGNQPQHF
TRBJ2-7,TRBV29-1,few,CSVGGVYEQYF
TRBJ2-7,TRBV27,-,CASSLSHGGNYEQYF